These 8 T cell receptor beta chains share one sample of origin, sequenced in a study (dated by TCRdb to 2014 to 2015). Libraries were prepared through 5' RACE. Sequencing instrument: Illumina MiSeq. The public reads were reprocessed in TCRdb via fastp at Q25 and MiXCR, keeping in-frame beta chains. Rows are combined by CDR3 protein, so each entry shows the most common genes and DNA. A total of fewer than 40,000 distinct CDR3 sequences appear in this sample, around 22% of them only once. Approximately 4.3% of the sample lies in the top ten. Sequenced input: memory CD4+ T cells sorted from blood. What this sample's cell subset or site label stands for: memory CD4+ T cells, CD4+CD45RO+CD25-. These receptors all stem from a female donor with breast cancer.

This CDR3 reads CASSESDSPYSGPQFF. DNA of the CDR3: TGTGCCAGCAGCGAAAGCGACAGCCCGTATTCCGGACCGCAGTTCTTC. The chain is built from TRBV12-3 or TRBV12-4 and TRBJ2-1, with a weak D call TRBD1 (5 bases). The length of the CDR3 is 16 residues. Trimming shortened V by 6 bases and J by 12 bases, and 27 bases separated the two germline ends.

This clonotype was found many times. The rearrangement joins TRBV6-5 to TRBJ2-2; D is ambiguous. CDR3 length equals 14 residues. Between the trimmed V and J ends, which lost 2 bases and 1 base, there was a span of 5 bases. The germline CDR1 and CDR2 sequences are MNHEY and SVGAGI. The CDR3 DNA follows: TGTGCCAGCAGTTACGGAGAGAACACCGGGGAGCTGTTTTTT. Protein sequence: CASSYGENTGELFF.

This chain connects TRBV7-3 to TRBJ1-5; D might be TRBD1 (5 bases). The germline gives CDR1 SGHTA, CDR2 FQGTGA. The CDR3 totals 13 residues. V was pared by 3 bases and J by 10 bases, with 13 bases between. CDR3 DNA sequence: TGTGCCAGCAGCTTCCAGGGTTTGATACCCCAGCATTTT. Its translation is CASSFQGLIPQHF. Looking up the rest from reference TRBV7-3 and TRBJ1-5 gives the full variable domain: GAGVSQTPSNKVTEKGKYVELRCDPISGHTALYWYRQSLGQGPEFLIYFQGTGAADDSGLPNDRFFAVRPEGSVSTLKIQRTERGDSAVYLCASSFQGLIPQHFGDGTRLSIL.

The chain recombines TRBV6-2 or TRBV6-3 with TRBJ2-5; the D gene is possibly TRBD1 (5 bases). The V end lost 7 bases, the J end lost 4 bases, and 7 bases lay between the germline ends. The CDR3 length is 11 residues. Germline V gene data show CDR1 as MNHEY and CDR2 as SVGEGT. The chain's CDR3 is CASTQGETQYF. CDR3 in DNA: TGTGCCAGCACCCAGGGAGAGACCCAGTACTTC.

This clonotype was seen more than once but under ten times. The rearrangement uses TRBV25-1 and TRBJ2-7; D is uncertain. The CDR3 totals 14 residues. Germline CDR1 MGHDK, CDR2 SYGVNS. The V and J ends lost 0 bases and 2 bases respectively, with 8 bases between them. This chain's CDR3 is CASSEYDPPYEQYF. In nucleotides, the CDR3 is TGTGCCAGCAGTGAATATGACCCGCCCTACGAGCAGTACTTC.

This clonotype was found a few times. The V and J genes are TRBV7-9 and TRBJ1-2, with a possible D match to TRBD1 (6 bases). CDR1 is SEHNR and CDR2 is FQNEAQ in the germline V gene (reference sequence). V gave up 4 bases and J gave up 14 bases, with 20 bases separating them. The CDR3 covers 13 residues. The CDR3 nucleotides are TGTGCCAGCAGCTCCCCCAACGACAGGTCCTGGACCTTC. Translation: CASSSPNDRSWTF.

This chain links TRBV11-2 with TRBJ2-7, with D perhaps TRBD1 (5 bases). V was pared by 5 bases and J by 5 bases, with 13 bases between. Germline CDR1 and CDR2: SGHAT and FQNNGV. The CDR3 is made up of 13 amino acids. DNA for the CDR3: TGTGCCAGCAGCCTTTCGCAGGGCAACGAGCAGTACTTC. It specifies CASSLSQGNEQYF.

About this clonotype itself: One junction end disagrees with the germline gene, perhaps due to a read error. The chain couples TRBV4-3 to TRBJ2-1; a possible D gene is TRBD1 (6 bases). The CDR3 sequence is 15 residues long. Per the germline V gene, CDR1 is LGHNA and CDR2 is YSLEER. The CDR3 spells CASSLGPSGHNGQFF. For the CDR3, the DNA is TGCGCCAGCAGTCTTGGACCCTCGGGACACAATGGGCAGTTCTTC.